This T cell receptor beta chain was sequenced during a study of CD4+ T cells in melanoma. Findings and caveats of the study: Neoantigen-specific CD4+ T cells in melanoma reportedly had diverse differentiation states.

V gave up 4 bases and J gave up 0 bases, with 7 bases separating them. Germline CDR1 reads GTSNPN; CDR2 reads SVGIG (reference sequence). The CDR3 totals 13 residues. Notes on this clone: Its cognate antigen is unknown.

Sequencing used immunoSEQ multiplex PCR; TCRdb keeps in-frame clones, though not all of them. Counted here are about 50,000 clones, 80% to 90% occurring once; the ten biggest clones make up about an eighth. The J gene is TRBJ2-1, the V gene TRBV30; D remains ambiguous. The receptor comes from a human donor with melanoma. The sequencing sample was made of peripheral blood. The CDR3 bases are TGTGCCTGGACGGCCGACTCCTACAATGAGCAGTTCTTC. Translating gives CAWTADSYNEQFF.